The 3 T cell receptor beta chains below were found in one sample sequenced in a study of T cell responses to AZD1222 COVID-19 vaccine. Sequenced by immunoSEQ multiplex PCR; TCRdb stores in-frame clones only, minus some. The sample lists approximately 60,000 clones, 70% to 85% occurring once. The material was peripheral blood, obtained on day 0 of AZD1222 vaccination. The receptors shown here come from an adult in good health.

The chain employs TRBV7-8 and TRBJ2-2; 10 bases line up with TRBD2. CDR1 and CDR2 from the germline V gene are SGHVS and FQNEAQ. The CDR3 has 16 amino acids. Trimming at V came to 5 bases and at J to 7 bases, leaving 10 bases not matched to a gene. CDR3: CASSPLAGASHGELFF. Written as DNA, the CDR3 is TGTGCCAGCAGCCCTCTAGCGGGAGCTTCCCACGGGGAGCTGTTTTTT.

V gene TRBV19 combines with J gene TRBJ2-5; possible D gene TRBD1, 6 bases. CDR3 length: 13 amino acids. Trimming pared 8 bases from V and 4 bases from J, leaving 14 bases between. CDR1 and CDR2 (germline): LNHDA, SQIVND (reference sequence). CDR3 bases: TGTGCCAGTTCCCAGGGGATGGTAGAGACCCAGTACTTC. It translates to CASSQGMVETQYF.

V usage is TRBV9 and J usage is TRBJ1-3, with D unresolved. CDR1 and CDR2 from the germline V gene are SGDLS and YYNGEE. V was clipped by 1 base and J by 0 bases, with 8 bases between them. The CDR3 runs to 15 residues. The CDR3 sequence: CASSVQVSSGNTIYF. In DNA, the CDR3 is TGTGCCAGCAGCGTACAGGTCAGCTCTGGAAACACCATATATTTT.